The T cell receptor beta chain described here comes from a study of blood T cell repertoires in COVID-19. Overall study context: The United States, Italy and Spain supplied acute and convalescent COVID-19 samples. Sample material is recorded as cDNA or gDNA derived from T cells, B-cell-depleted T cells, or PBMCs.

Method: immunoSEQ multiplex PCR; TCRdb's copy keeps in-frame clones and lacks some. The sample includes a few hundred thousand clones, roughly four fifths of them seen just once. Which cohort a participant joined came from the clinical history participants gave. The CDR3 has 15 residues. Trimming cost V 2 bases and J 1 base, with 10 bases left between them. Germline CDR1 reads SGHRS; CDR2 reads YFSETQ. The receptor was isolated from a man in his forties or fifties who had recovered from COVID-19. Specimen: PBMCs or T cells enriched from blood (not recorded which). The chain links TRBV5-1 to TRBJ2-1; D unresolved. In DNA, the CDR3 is TGCGCCAGCAGCTTCGAGGTAGGATCCTACAATGAGCAGTTCTTC. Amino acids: CASSFEVGSYNEQFF.